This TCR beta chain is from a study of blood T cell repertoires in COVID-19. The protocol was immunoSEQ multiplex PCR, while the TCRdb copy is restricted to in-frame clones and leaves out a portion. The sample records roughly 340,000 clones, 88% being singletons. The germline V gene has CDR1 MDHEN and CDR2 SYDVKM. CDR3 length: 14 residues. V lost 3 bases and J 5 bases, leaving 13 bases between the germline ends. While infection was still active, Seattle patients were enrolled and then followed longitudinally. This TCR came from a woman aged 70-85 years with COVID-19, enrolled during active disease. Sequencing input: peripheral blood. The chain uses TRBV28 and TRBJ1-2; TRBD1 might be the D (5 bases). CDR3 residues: CASSFPAGQYGYTF. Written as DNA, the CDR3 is TGTGCCAGCAGTTTCCCGGCAGGGCAATATGGCTACACCTTC.